This T cell receptor (beta chain) was identified during a study of blood T cell dynamics during melanoma immunotherapy. Only a few counts were recorded for this clone. Data came from immunoSEQ multiplex PCR; TCRdb stores just in-frame clones and leaves some out. The table lists approximately 22,000 clones, around 88% of them singletons. Time point indicated: pre-treatment baseline. No patient had earlier systemic cancer treatment, concurrent immunosuppressants, or another active cancer. Specimen: blood, collected from a patient treated with checkpoint blockade. This receptor was taken from a human donor with melanoma.

CDR3 region: CASSLSGGTGELFF. The CDR3 bases are TGTGCCAGCAGTTTATCTGGCGGCACCGGGGAGCTGTTTTTT. This chain uses TRBV27 with TRBJ2-2; D is undetermined. The CDR3 length is 14 residues. The germline V gene has CDR1 MNHEY and CDR2 SMNVEV (reference sequence). Trimming left V 0 bases short and J 4 bases short, with 6 bases between.